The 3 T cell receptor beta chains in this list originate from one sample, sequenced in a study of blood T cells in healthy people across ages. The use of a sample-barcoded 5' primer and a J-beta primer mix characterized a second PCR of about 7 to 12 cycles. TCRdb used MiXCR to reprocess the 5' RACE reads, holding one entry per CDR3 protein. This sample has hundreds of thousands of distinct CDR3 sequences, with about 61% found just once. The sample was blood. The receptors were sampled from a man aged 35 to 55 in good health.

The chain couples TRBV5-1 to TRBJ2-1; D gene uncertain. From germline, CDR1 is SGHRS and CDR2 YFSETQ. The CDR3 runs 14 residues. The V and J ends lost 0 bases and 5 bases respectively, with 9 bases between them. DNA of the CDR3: TGCGCCAGCAGCTTGGTATCCCAGAACAATGAGCAGTTCTTC. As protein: CASSLVSQNNEQFF.

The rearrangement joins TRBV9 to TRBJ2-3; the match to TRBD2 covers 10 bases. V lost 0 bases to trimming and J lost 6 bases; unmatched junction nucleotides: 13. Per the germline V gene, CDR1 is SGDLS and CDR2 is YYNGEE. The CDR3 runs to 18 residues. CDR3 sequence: CASSVGPSGGFGGDTQYF. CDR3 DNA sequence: TGTGCCAGCAGCGTAGGTCCTAGCGGGGGTTTTGGGGGCGATACGCAGTATTTT.

DNA of the CDR3: TGCAGCCTGAATTCAGTTGGCACAGATACGCAGTATTTT. Translated: CSLNSVGTDTQYF. V and J are TRBV29-1 and TRBJ2-3; D uncertain. The CDR3 spans 13 residues. The germline CDR1 and CDR2 sequences are SQVTM and ANQGSEA. V was clipped by 8 bases and J by 1 base, with 13 bases between them.